Presented here are 10 T cell receptor beta chains from one specimen sequenced in a study of T cell repertoires in cytomegalovirus infection. No cognate antigen is known for these TCRs. From the reads, TCRdb called clonotypes with MiXCR, one entry per CDR3 protein. The sample shows about 60,000 distinct CDR3 sequences, 20% to 25% of them seen only once. Sample: CD8+ T cells from cultured PBMCs, taken from culture after CMV antigen stimulation. The receptors were sampled from a human donor in good health (CMV status not recorded). Some clones in this sample may be carry-over from other donors' samples.

The rearrangement joins TRBV12-3 or TRBV12-4 to TRBJ1-4, with unresolved D. The CDR3 is made up of 11 amino acids. Trimming left V 6 bases short and J 8 bases short, with 7 bases between. CDR3 region: CASRSGEKLFF. The DNA of the CDR3 is TGTGCCAGCAGGAGCGGCGAAAAACTGTTTTTT.

A few counts support this clonotype. The chain uses TRBV6-6 and TRBJ2-7; TRBD1 might be the D (5 bases). Germline CDR1 is MNHNY and CDR2 is SVGAGI (reference sequence). Trimming pared 10 bases from V and 1 base from J, leaving 23 bases between. The CDR3 runs to 16 residues. The chain's CDR3 is CAIQTGSMGLSYEQYF. The CDR3 region has the DNA TGTGCCATCCAAACAGGCTCCATGGGGCTTTCCTACGAGCAGTACTTC.

This clonotype has only a few counts. The rearrangement joins TRBV7-8 to TRBJ2-7; maybe TRBD1 (6 bases). V lost 5 bases to trimming and J lost 4 bases, with 21 bases between them. This CDR3 is built from 16 residues. CDR1 and CDR2 from the germline V gene are SGHVS and FQNEAQ. The DNA of the CDR3 is TGTGCCAGCAGCCTATTTGACAGGTCGGATTTATACGAGCAGTACTTC. It is translated as CASSLFDRSDLYEQYF.

The V call is TRBV28, the J call TRBJ2-5, with a tentative D call TRBD1 (5 bases). The CDR3 has 14 residues. The V end was cut by 6 bases, the J end by 5 bases, with 16 bases between. The germline gives CDR1 MDHEN, CDR2 SYDVKM. CDR3 in amino acids: CASSTGHPAETQYF. The CDR3 DNA reads as TGTGCCAGCAGCACTGGACACCCTGCGGAGACCCAGTACTTC.

This clonotype has a handful of counts. The chain links TRBV20-1 to TRBJ2-1; tentative D call: TRBD2 (6 bases). Trimming removed 4 bases from V and 1 base from J, with 11 bases in between. CDR1 is DFQATT and CDR2 is SNEGSKA in the germline V gene (reference sequence). The CDR3 contains 14 residues. This CDR3 is CSANSGSSYNEQFF. The DNA for the CDR3 is TGCAGTGCTAACAGCGGGTCTTCCTACAATGAGCAGTTCTTC.

This clonotype was seen a few times. J is TRBJ2-1 and V is TRBV7-9; D is unresolved. Trimming removed 3 bases from V and 3 bases from J, with 12 bases in between. The CDR3 contains 15 residues. CDR1 and CDR2 from the germline V gene are SEHNR and FQNEAQ (reference sequence). The CDR3 loop is CASSFSGRLYNEQFF. CDR3 sequence (DNA): TGTGCCAGCAGCTTTTCCGGACGTCTCTACAATGAGCAGTTCTTC.

This clonotype was seen a few times. V usage is TRBV7-9 and J usage is TRBJ2-6, with unresolved D. This CDR3 has 15 amino acids. V lost 8 bases and J 0 bases, leaving 11 bases between the germline ends. Per the germline V gene, CDR1 is SEHNR and CDR2 is FQNEAQ (reference sequence). The CDR3 spells CASQGVNSGANVLTF. In DNA form, the CDR3 reads TGTGCCAGCCAAGGAGTTAACTCTGGGGCCAACGTCCTGACTTTC.

The chain employs TRBV6-6 and TRBJ1-1; D uncertain. CDR1 and CDR2 (germline): MNHNY, SVGAGI (reference sequence). The length of the CDR3 is 14 residues. Trimming removed 6 bases from V and 3 bases from J, with 14 bases in between. The CDR3 sequence is CASSQARWDTEAFF. In DNA, the CDR3 is TGTGCCAGCAGCCAGGCCAGGTGGGACACTGAAGCTTTCTTT.

The genes are TRBV11-2 and TRBJ2-3; D is uncertain. Trimming removed 0 bases at V and 1 base at J, with 5 bases between. The CDR3 loop spans 14 amino acids. CDR1 is SGHAT, CDR2 FQNNGV, per germline. The CDR3 here is CASSLESGTDTQYF. The CDR3 coding sequence is TGTGCCAGCAGCTTAGAGTCGGGCACAGATACGCAGTATTTT.

The chain combines TRBV7-9 with TRBJ2-7, with D uncertain. Trimming took off 1 base at V and 1 base at J, with 2 bases between the two ends. CDR1 and CDR2 from the germline V gene are SEHNR and FQNEAQ (reference sequence). The CDR3 runs 12 residues. CDR3 residues: CASSLESYEQYF. The CDR3 nucleotides are TGTGCCAGCAGCTTAGAATCCTACGAGCAGTACTTC.